The entry below describes one TCR beta chain. Participant-reported clinical history was the basis for cohort assignment. All exposed participants met a person with COVID-19 within 2 weeks before entering the study. The data derive from a study of blood T cell repertoires in COVID-19. The overall study: Specimens from acute and convalescent COVID-19 originated in the United States, Italy and Spain. T cells, B-cell-depleted T cells, or PBMCs provided the cDNA or gDNA that served as material.

The table came from immunoSEQ multiplex PCR; TCRdb's copy has only in-frame clones and leaves some out. The sample shows 150,000 or so clones, 87% of them seen only once. With 5 bases removed from V and 1 base from J, the gap between germline ends came to 6 bases. CDR3 length: 13 amino acids. The source is a woman aged 40 to 49 who had been exposed to COVID-19. Sequences were obtained from PBMCs or T cells enriched from blood (not recorded which). The rearrangement joins TRBV12-3 or TRBV12-4 to TRBJ1-5; D is undetermined. The CDR3 nucleotides read TGTGCCAGCAGTGGAGGAAGCAATCAGCCCCAGCATTTT. It codes for CASSGGSNQPQHF.